This is a list of T cell receptor beta chains from one sample in a study of shared clonotypes between healthy human individuals. TCRdb's copy holds only in-frame clones and misses some; the assay was immunoSEQ multiplex PCR. The sample holds about 1,500,000 clones, roughly 96% seen once. Sequencing used naive CD4+ T cells sorted from blood. Receptors originate from a man in his thirties or forties in good health. Both conserved end residues are part of each CDR3. The D gene is left open where the match is weak. Some rows mark clone size as missing; the rest say once, few, many or name a class of expanded clone.

J,size,V,D,CDR3,DNA
TRBJ2-7,-,TRBV5-5,-,CASSLYSYEQYF,TGTGCCAGCAGCTTGTATTCCTACGAGCAGTACTTC
TRBJ2-1,-,TRBV7-3,TRBD2,CASSLTGTSGSYEQFF,TGTGCCAGCAGCTTAACCGGGACTAGCGGGAGTTACGAGCAGTTCTTC
TRBJ2-1,-,TRBV7-2,-,CASSPHKEQFF,TGTGCCAGCAGCCCGCATAAGGAGCAGTTCTTC
TRBJ2-3,-,TRBV5-4,TRBD1,CASSPGQPTDTQYF,TGTGCCAGCAGCCCGGGACAGCCCACAGATACGCAGTATTTT
TRBJ2-1,-,TRBV4-2,-,CASSQVSRSSSDEQFF,TGTGCCAGCAGCCAAGTGAGTAGATCTAGTTCGGATGAGCAGTTCTTC
TRBJ2-3,-,TRBV13,TRBD1,CASSLDRGVSGTQYF,TGTGCCAGCAGCCTCGACAGGGGAGTCTCGGGAACGCAGTATTTT
TRBJ1-1,-,TRBV11-2,-,CASSPVMNTEAFF,TGTGCCAGCAGCCCCGTCATGAACACTGAAGCTTTCTTT
TRBJ2-1,-,TRBV15,TRBD1,CATSRGTGVYNEQFF,TGTGCCACCAGCAGAGGGACAGGGGTCTACAATGAGCAGTTCTTC
TRBJ1-5,-,TRBV9,-,CASSVLRETGQPQHF,TGTGCCAGCAGCGTTTTGAGGGAAACAGGGCAGCCCCAGCATTTT
TRBJ2-2,-,TRBV7-3,-,CASSPQGGADGELFF,TGTGCCAGCAGCCCCCAGGGGGGAGCGGACGGGGAGCTGTTTTTT
TRBJ1-5,once,TRBV10-1,TRBD1,CASSTEQQGREQPQHF,TGCGCCAGCAGCACTGAACAACAGGGGCGGGAACAGCCCCAGCATTTT
TRBJ2-2,-,TRBV6-4,TRBD2,CASSVAGGDTGELFF,TGTGCCAGCAGCGTAGCGGGAGGTGATACCGGGGAGCTGTTTTTT
TRBJ2-1,-,TRBV7-9,TRBD2,CASSLRLAQSSYNEQFF,TGTGCCAGCAGCTTAAGACTAGCGCAAAGCTCCTACAATGAGCAGTTCTTC
TRBJ2-5,-,TRBV18,TRBD2,CASSPPGTSAGRETQYF,TGTGCCAGCTCACCACCCGGGACTAGCGCCGGGCGGGAGACCCAGTACTTC
TRBJ1-3,-,TRBV28,-,CASSLRESAGNTIYF,TGTGCCAGCAGTTTACGGGAGTCTGCCGGAAACACCATATATTTT
TRBJ2-5,-,TRBV5-8,TRBD1,CASSSLLQGPQETQYF,TGTGCCAGCAGCTCCCTCCTACAGGGGCCGCAAGAGACCCAGTACTTC
TRBJ2-3,-,TRBV18,-,CASSPTVSDTQYF,TGTGCCAGCTCACCGACAGTGTCAGATACGCAGTATTTT